This paragraph reports one TCR beta chain. There are many counts of this clone. It has no known antigen specificity. No base quality information exists; no much larger clone differs at one position. Looking up the germline V gene yields CDR1 WSHSY and CDR2 SAAADI. V is clipped by 8 bases and J by 2 bases, and the sequence between their germline boundaries is 10 bases long. The CDR3 covers 13 residues, taking in both the cysteine and the phenylalanine. Just CDR3 DNA is preserved here, 39 bases in frame from base 1. The protocol used for the library was PCR. The instrument was an Illumina HiSeq 4000. The TCR beta-chain CDR3 region of each patient was profiled by high-throughput sequencing. The authors processed their data as follows. Drawing on CDR3 differences between clinicopathological groups, the researchers built a classifier meant to tell apart patients with distant-metastatic papillary thyroid cancer. To measure repertoire diversity the researchers used the Shannon index, while the Morisita-Horn index served to gauge how similar the tumor and blood repertoires were. Clones were called with MiXCR by TCRdb after fastp trimmed the public reads at Q25, and only in-frame beta chains were retained. In this record, the V and J calls reflect TCRdb's handling and not the investigators' own analysis. For this sample there are 40,000 or so clones; 13% appear just once. Jointly, the top ten make up over 7.5% of the sample.

These data come from a study of metastatic and nonmetastatic thyroid tumors (dated by TCRdb to the early 2020s). Study-level background: For patients with malignant and with benign thyroid disease, the researchers compared repertoires between peripheral blood samples and tumor or nodule tissue samples.

None of the patients had been given any treatment before thyroid surgery. Using T-cell receptor beta sequencing, the researchers looked back retrospectively at clinical samples from patients, gathered between about 2011 and 2019. Here is what the overall study found, with its caveats: In both blood and tumor samples, malignant tumors were reported to have significantly higher TCR beta diversity than benign nodules.

The rearrangement joined TRBV10-2 to TRBJ1-5, and TRBD1 may be the D gene, going by 5 matching bases. The sample comprised blood. This receptor was taken from a female donor with papillary thyroid cancer or a benign thyroid nodule (not recorded which). Some clones in this sample may be carry-over from other donors' samples. The CDR3 has the sequence CASDDSGNQPQHF. The DNA reads TGCGCCAGCGATGACAGCGGCAATCAGCCCCAGCATTTT.